This T cell receptor beta chain was captured in a study of identifying expanded T cells in peripheral blood. General study findings and limits: About 1.2 clones differed between technical replicates, versus approximately 17 and 20 over time. Variance in clone template counts between roughly two-week samples significantly increased with total template count across all healthy donors.

No infections or other immune events were documented during collection. The assay was immunoSEQ multiplex PCR, and TCRdb's table has in-frame clones only and misses some. The data show about 85,000 clones, 88% seen once. For this clone: Its antigen remains unidentified.

Germline V gene lookup returns CDR1 SGHAT and CDR2 FQNNGV. The CDR3 sequence is 15 residues long. The V gene end was trimmed by 1 base and the J gene end by 3 bases; junction bases not matched to a gene: 2. This TCR was recovered from a person aged 18 to 75 in good health. The sequenced material came from blood. J is TRBJ2-7 and V is TRBV11-2, with TRBD1 identical over 11 bases. As DNA, the CDR3 is TGTGCCAGCAGCTTAGCCGGGACAGGGGGCTACGAGCAGTACTTC. It yields the protein CASSLAGTGGYEQYF.